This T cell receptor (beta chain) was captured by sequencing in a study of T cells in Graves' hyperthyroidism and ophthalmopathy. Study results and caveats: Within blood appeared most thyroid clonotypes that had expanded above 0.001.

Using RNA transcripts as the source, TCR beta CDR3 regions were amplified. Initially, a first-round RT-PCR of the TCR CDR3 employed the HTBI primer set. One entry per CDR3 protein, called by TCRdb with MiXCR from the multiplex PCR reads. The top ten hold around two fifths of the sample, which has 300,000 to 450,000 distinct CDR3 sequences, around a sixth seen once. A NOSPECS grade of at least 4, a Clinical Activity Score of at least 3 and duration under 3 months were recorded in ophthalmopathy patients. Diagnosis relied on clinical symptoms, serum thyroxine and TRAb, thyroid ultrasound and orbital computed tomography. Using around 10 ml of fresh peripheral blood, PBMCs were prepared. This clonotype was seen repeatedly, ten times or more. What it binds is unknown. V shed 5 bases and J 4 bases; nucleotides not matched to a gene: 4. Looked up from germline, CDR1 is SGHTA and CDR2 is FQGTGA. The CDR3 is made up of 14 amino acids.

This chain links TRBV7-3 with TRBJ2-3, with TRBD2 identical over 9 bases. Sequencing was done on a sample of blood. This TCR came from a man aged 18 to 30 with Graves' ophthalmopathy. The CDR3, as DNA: TGTGCCAGCAGCACGGGACTAGCATCAGATACGCAGTATTTT. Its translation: CASSTGLASDTQYF.